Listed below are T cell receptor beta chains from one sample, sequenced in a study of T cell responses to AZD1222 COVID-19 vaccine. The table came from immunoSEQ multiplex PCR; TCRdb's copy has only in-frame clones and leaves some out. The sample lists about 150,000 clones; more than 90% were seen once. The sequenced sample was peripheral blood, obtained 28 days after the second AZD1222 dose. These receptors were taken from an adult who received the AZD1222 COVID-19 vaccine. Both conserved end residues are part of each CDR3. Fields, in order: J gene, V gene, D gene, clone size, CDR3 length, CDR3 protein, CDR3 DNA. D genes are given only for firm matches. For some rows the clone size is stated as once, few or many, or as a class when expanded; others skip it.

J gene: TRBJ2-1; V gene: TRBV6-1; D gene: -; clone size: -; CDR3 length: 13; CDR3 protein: CASSEGPYNEQFF; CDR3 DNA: TGTGCCAGCAGTGAGGGACCCTACAATGAGCAGTTCTTC
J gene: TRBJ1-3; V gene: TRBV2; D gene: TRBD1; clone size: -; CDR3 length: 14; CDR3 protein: CASSGRGLGNTIYF; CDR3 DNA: TGTGCCAGCAGTGGGAGGGGGCTGGGAAACACCATATATTTT
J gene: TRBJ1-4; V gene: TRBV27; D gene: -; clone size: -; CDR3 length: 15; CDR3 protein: CASSSQGSANEKLFF; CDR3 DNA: TGTGCCAGCAGTTCCCAGGGTTCGGCTAATGAAAAACTGTTTTTT
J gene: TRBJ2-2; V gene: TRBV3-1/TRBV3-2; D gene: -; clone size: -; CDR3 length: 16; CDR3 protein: CASSQDKGRDTGELFF; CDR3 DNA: TGTGCCAGCAGCCAAGATAAGGGTCGGGACACCGGGGAGCTGTTTTTT
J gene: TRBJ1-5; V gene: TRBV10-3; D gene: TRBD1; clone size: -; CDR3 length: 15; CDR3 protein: CAISEEEGAGQPQHF; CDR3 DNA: TGTGCCATCAGTGAAGAAGAGGGGGCAGGTCAGCCCCAGCATTTT
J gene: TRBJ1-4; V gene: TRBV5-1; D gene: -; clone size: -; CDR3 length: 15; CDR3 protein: CASTPSGTTNEKLFF; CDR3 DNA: TGCGCCAGCACCCCGAGCGGGACAACTAATGAAAAACTGTTTTTT
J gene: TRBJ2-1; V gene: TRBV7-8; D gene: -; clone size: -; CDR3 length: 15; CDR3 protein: CASSLGGGPYNEQFF; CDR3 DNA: TGTGCCAGCAGCTTAGGGGGTGGTCCCTACAATGAGCAGTTCTTC
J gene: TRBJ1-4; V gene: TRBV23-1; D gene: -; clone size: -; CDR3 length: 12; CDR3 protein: CASIYLGEKLFF; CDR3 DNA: TGCGCCAGCATCTATCTTGGTGAAAAACTGTTTTTT
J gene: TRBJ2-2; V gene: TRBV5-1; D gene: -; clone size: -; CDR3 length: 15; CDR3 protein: CASSLDRAGTGELFF; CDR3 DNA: TGCGCCAGCAGCTTGGACAGGGCGGGCACCGGGGAGCTGTTTTTT
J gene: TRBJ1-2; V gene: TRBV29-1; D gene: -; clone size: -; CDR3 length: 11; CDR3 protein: CSVVPRDGYTF; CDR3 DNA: TGCAGCGTTGTACCACGGGATGGCTACACCTTC
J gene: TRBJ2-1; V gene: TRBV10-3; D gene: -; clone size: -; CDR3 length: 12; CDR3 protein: CAISPQGDEQFF; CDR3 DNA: TGTGCCATCAGTCCTCAGGGAGATGAGCAGTTCTTC
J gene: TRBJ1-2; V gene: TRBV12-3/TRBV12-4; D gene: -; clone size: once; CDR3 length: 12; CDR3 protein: CASSLEYRGYTF; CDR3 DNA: TGTGCCAGCAGTTTAGAGTATAGGGGCTACACCTTC
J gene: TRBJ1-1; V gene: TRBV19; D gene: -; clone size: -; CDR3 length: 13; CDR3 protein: CASGWKGDTEAFF; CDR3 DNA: TGTGCCAGTGGTTGGAAGGGGGACACTGAAGCTTTCTTT
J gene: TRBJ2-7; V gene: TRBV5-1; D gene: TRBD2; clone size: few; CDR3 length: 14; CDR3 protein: CASRIREASYEQYF; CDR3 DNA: TGCGCCAGCAGAATACGGGAGGCCTCTTACGAGCAGTACTTC